This T cell receptor (beta chain) was identified during a study of T cell changes during pregnancy in multiple sclerosis. This clone was seen a few times. Sequenced by immunoSEQ multiplex PCR; TCRdb stores in-frame clones only, minus some. The repertoire includes approximately 69,000 clones, around 90% of them detected once, and approximately 2% sits in the top ten. The V segment lost 5 bases and the J segment 5 bases; nucleotides outside the gene matches: 2. The CDR3 loop spans 12 amino acids. The germline V gene has CDR1 SGHVS and CDR2 FNYEAQ. The material sequenced was peripheral blood, taken in the second trimester of pregnancy. The source is a female donor in good health, enrolled as a control in a pregnancy study. The chain couples TRBV7-6 to TRBJ2-5; 7 bases map to TRBD1. The CDR3 spells CASSQGVETQYF. The DNA of the CDR3 is TGTGCCAGCAGCCAGGGGGTCGAGACCCAGTACTTC.